This is a list of T cell receptor beta chains from one sample in a study of blood T cell repertoires in COVID-19. Profiling relied on immunoSEQ multiplex PCR, and the TCRdb table lists in-frame clones only, not all of them. The data hold a few hundred thousand clones, with around 80% observed a single time. The specimen was PBMCs or T cells enriched from blood (not recorded which). The receptors stem from a woman aged 35 to 49 with acute COVID-19. Each CDR3 is given with its conserved first and last residue. The order of the fields is J gene, clone size, D gene, V gene, CDR3 DNA, CDR3 protein. The D gene is left open where the match is weak. Size values are once, few and many counts, or a class for expanded clones, and some rows have none.

J gene: TRBJ1-6
clone size: few
D gene: TRBD1
V gene: TRBV10-3
CDR3 DNA: TGTGCCATCAGGAACCCGGGACAGGGGGCAGGTTCACCCCTCCACTTT
CDR3 protein: CAIRNPGQGAGSPLHF

J gene: TRBJ1-2
clone size: NA
D gene: NA
V gene: TRBV30
CDR3 DNA: TGTGCCTGGAGTGTACAGGCAAACTATGGCTACACCTTC
CDR3 protein: CAWSVQANYGYTF

J gene: TRBJ1-5
clone size: NA
D gene: TRBD1
V gene: TRBV6-6
CDR3 DNA: TGTGCCAGCAGTTACGCGGGACAGTATACGCCCCAGCATTTT
CDR3 protein: CASSYAGQYTPQHF

J gene: TRBJ2-3
clone size: NA
D gene: TRBD1
V gene: TRBV5-1
CDR3 DNA: TGCGCCAGCAGCTCCCTAGGACAGGGGCCTCGGGATACGCAGTATTTT
CDR3 protein: CASSSLGQGPRDTQYF

J gene: TRBJ2-3
clone size: NA
D gene: TRBD2
V gene: TRBV3-1/TRBV3-2
CDR3 DNA: TGTGCCAGCAGCCAAGGACTAGCGGGGGGATCAGATACGCAGTATTTT
CDR3 protein: CASSQGLAGGSDTQYF

J gene: TRBJ1-1
clone size: NA
D gene: NA
V gene: TRBV30
CDR3 DNA: TGTGCCTGGAGATCGGGGATTGGGGCTGAAGCTTTCTTT
CDR3 protein: CAWRSGIGAEAFF

J gene: TRBJ1-5
clone size: NA
D gene: TRBD1
V gene: TRBV11-2
CDR3 DNA: TGTGCCAGCAGCTCAGGCCGACAGGGAAATCAGCCCCAGCATTTT
CDR3 protein: CASSSGRQGNQPQHF

J gene: TRBJ2-1
clone size: NA
D gene: TRBD2
V gene: TRBV3-1/TRBV3-2
CDR3 DNA: TGTGCCAGCAGCTCCGGGACTAGCGGGAGATCCCTTGAGCAGTTCTTC
CDR3 protein: CASSSGTSGRSLEQFF

J gene: TRBJ2-2
clone size: NA
D gene: TRBD1
V gene: TRBV9
CDR3 DNA: TGTGCCAGCAGCTTTCGGACAGGGTATACCGGGGAGCTGTTTTTT
CDR3 protein: CASSFRTGYTGELFF

J gene: TRBJ1-6
clone size: once
D gene: TRBD1
V gene: TRBV4-1
CDR3 DNA: TGCGCCAGCAGCCAAGGACAGGGGGTTGATAATTCACCCCTCCACTTT
CDR3 protein: CASSQGQGVDNSPLHF

J gene: TRBJ1-2
clone size: NA
D gene: TRBD1
V gene: TRBV28
CDR3 DNA: TGTGCCAGCAGTTTATTAAACAGGGGAGGCTACACCTTC
CDR3 protein: CASSLLNRGGYTF

J gene: TRBJ1-2
clone size: few
D gene: NA
V gene: TRBV7-2
CDR3 DNA: TGTGCCAGCAGCTTAGAATCACAGAACTATGGCTACACCTTC
CDR3 protein: CASSLESQNYGYTF

J gene: TRBJ2-1
clone size: NA
D gene: TRBD2
V gene: TRBV25-1
CDR3 DNA: TGTGCCAGCAGTCCTCAGCGGGAACGTAGCGGCAGTGAGCAGTTCTTC
CDR3 protein: CASSPQRERSGSEQFF

J gene: TRBJ2-1
clone size: NA
D gene: TRBD2
V gene: TRBV7-2
CDR3 DNA: TGTGCCAGCAGCTTATTGGCGGGGGCCTACAATGAGCAGTTCTTC
CDR3 protein: CASSLLAGAYNEQFF

J gene: TRBJ2-2
clone size: NA
D gene: TRBD1
V gene: TRBV6-2/TRBV6-3
CDR3 DNA: TGTGCCAGCAGTCTTCTTCGACAGGGTACCGGGGAGCTGTTTTTT
CDR3 protein: CASSLLRQGTGELFF

J gene: TRBJ1-6
clone size: NA
D gene: TRBD1
V gene: TRBV5-5
CDR3 DNA: TGTGCCAGCAGCATCCAGGGGGCCGTGGAGTCACCCCTCCACTTT
CDR3 protein: CASSIQGAVESPLHF

J gene: TRBJ1-4
clone size: NA
D gene: NA
V gene: TRBV5-1
CDR3 DNA: TGCGCCAGCAGCCCGGGCTCGCAGGGCATTGAAAAACTGTTTTTT
CDR3 protein: CASSPGSQGIEKLFF

J gene: TRBJ2-7
clone size: NA
D gene: TRBD1
V gene: TRBV19
CDR3 DNA: TGTGCCAGTAGTATCCTTCTGGGGACAGGGGCAGGTGAGCAGTACTTC
CDR3 protein: CASSILLGTGAGEQYF

J gene: TRBJ1-4
clone size: NA
D gene: TRBD1
V gene: TRBV7-2
CDR3 DNA: TGTGCCAGCAGCTTATATCGGGGACAGGGGGTTTTTGGGCATGAAAAACTGTTTTTT
CDR3 protein: CASSLYRGQGVFGHEKLFF

J gene: TRBJ2-3
clone size: NA
D gene: TRBD2
V gene: TRBV18
CDR3 DNA: TGTGCCAGCTCACCACTAGCGGGGGGGATCGGCACAGATACGCAGTATTTT
CDR3 protein: CASSPLAGGIGTDTQYF

J gene: TRBJ1-4
clone size: NA
D gene: TRBD1
V gene: TRBV19
CDR3 DNA: TGTGCCAGTAGTAGGGACAGGGTGGTCGAAAAACTGTTTTTT
CDR3 protein: CASSRDRVVEKLFF

J gene: TRBJ1-5
clone size: NA
D gene: NA
V gene: TRBV7-9
CDR3 DNA: TGTGCCAGCAGCCCCGGGGGGCCGAGCAATCAGCCCCAGCATTTT
CDR3 protein: CASSPGGPSNQPQHF

J gene: TRBJ2-1
clone size: NA
D gene: NA
V gene: TRBV6-1
CDR3 DNA: TGTGCCAGCAGTGGGTATTCGGGAAGATCCTACAATGAGCAGTTCTTC
CDR3 protein: CASSGYSGRSYNEQFF

J gene: TRBJ2-1
clone size: NA
D gene: NA
V gene: TRBV29-1
CDR3 DNA: TGCAGCGTTGAAGATCGGGGGTATGAGCAGTTCTTC
CDR3 protein: CSVEDRGYEQFF

J gene: TRBJ2-1
clone size: NA
D gene: TRBD2
V gene: TRBV29-1
CDR3 DNA: TGCAGCGTTGATGTAGCGGGGGTCTGGGGGAATGAGCAGTTCTTC
CDR3 protein: CSVDVAGVWGNEQFF

J gene: TRBJ1-2
clone size: NA
D gene: TRBD1
V gene: TRBV11-2
CDR3 DNA: TGTGCCAGCAGCTTAGCGGGACAGACTCGAGGCTACACCTTC
CDR3 protein: CASSLAGQTRGYTF

J gene: TRBJ1-2
clone size: NA
D gene: TRBD1
V gene: TRBV12-3/TRBV12-4
CDR3 DNA: TGTGCCAGCAGCAAAACAGGGGCTAGAGGCTACACCTTC
CDR3 protein: CASSKTGARGYTF

J gene: TRBJ1-2
clone size: NA
D gene: TRBD1
V gene: TRBV4-1
CDR3 DNA: TGCGCCAGCAGCCAAGTCGGCACAGGGGGGGACCATGGCTACACCTTC
CDR3 protein: CASSQVGTGGDHGYTF

J gene: TRBJ2-5
clone size: NA
D gene: TRBD2
V gene: TRBV28
CDR3 DNA: TGTGCCAGCAGTTTCGGACTAGCGGGAGGGTCGGAGACCCAGTACTTC
CDR3 protein: CASSFGLAGGSETQYF

J gene: TRBJ1-6
clone size: few
D gene: NA
V gene: TRBV7-3
CDR3 DNA: TGTGCCAGCAGCACGACAGCAGATTCACCCCTCCACTTT
CDR3 protein: CASSTTADSPLHF

J gene: TRBJ2-7
clone size: NA
D gene: TRBD2
V gene: TRBV7-2
CDR3 DNA: TGTGCCAGCAGGCTAGGACTAGCGTACGCCTACGAGCAGTACTTC
CDR3 protein: CASRLGLAYAYEQYF

J gene: TRBJ2-1
clone size: NA
D gene: NA
V gene: TRBV6-5
CDR3 DNA: TGTGCCAGCAGTTACTCGAGGGGGGGGAATGAGCAGTTCTTC
CDR3 protein: CASSYSRGGNEQFF

J gene: TRBJ1-1
clone size: NA
D gene: NA
V gene: TRBV18
CDR3 DNA: TGTGCCAGCTCACCACTTACAGGGATGAACACTGAAGCTTTCTTT
CDR3 protein: CASSPLTGMNTEAFF

J gene: TRBJ1-3
clone size: NA
D gene: TRBD1
V gene: TRBV10-3
CDR3 DNA: TGTGCCATCAGGAAGGACAGGTCAGACTCTGGAAACACCATATATTTT
CDR3 protein: CAIRKDRSDSGNTIYF

J gene: TRBJ1-4
clone size: NA
D gene: NA
V gene: TRBV19
CDR3 DNA: TGTGCCAGTAGTATCGTTCCGGCAGGGTTAGAAAAACTGTTTTTT
CDR3 protein: CASSIVPAGLEKLFF

J gene: TRBJ2-3
clone size: once
D gene: NA
V gene: TRBV6-6
CDR3 DNA: TGTGCCAGCACCCTACGATCAGATACGCAGTATTTT
CDR3 protein: CASTLRSDTQYF

J gene: TRBJ2-1
clone size: NA
D gene: NA
V gene: TRBV6-2/TRBV6-3
CDR3 DNA: TGTGCCAGCAGCCGGGGGCTCTCCTACAATGAGCAGTTCTTC
CDR3 protein: CASSRGLSYNEQFF

J gene: TRBJ2-3
clone size: NA
D gene: NA
V gene: TRBV7-3
CDR3 DNA: TGTGCCAGCAGCGTGGACAGTACCACAGATACGCAGTATTTT
CDR3 protein: CASSVDSTTDTQYF

J gene: TRBJ2-2
clone size: NA
D gene: TRBD2
V gene: TRBV19
CDR3 DNA: TGTGCCGCCGGGACTAGCGGGTCCGGGGAGCTGTTTTTT
CDR3 protein: CAAGTSGSGELFF

J gene: TRBJ1-1
clone size: NA
D gene: NA
V gene: TRBV6-5
CDR3 DNA: TGTGCCAGCAGTTACTCGGTCCTCAGGCGAACTGAAGCTTTCTTT
CDR3 protein: CASSYSVLRRTEAFF

J gene: TRBJ2-7
clone size: NA
D gene: TRBD1
V gene: TRBV5-1
CDR3 DNA: TGCGCCAGCAGCTCAGGTACAGGGGTGGACTCCTACGAGCAGTACTTC
CDR3 protein: CASSSGTGVDSYEQYF

J gene: TRBJ1-2
clone size: NA
D gene: NA
V gene: TRBV30
CDR3 DNA: TGTGCCTGGAGGGGGACACAAACCCTCTATGGCTACACCTTC
CDR3 protein: CAWRGTQTLYGYTF

J gene: TRBJ1-1
clone size: once
D gene: TRBD1
V gene: TRBV4-2
CDR3 DNA: TGTGCCAGCAGCCCCTCGGGACAGGGGAACACTGAAGCTTTCTTT
CDR3 protein: CASSPSGQGNTEAFF

J gene: TRBJ2-6
clone size: NA
D gene: NA
V gene: TRBV30
CDR3 DNA: TGTGCCTGGAGAGTTTGGAGTGGGGCCAACGTCCTGACTTTC
CDR3 protein: CAWRVWSGANVLTF

J gene: TRBJ2-3
clone size: NA
D gene: TRBD2
V gene: TRBV12-3/TRBV12-4
CDR3 DNA: TGTGCCAGCAACCTAGCGGGCACAGATACGCAGTATTTT
CDR3 protein: CASNLAGTDTQYF

J gene: TRBJ1-6
clone size: NA
D gene: NA
V gene: TRBV4-1
CDR3 DNA: TGCGCCAGCAGCCTCGGAACAGATTCACCCCTCCACTTT
CDR3 protein: CASSLGTDSPLHF

J gene: TRBJ2-7
clone size: NA
D gene: TRBD1
V gene: TRBV6-5
CDR3 DNA: TGTGCCAGCAGTTGGGGGACAGGTAGCTCCTACGAGCAGTACTTC
CDR3 protein: CASSWGTGSSYEQYF

J gene: TRBJ1-6
clone size: NA
D gene: TRBD1
V gene: TRBV3-1/TRBV3-2
CDR3 DNA: TGTGCCAGCAGCCAAGACAGGGGGACGTCACCCCTCCACTTT
CDR3 protein: CASSQDRGTSPLHF

J gene: TRBJ2-1
clone size: NA
D gene: TRBD1
V gene: TRBV19
CDR3 DNA: TGTGCCACGGTACGGGACAGGGAGAGGGTCAATGAGCAGTTCTTC
CDR3 protein: CATVRDRERVNEQFF

J gene: TRBJ2-4
clone size: NA
D gene: TRBD1
V gene: TRBV13
CDR3 DNA: TGTGCCAGCAGCCAACTCCACCCGACAGGGGGAGTTGGGGATACCAAAAACATTCAGTACTTC
CDR3 protein: CASSQLHPTGGVGDTKNIQYF